The next 32 T cell receptor beta chains were all read from a single sample in a study of blood T cells in healthy people across ages. A J-beta primer mix and a sample-barcoded 5' primer were used in a second PCR of roughly 7 to 12 cycles. TCRdb reprocessed the 5' RACE reads via MiXCR and lists one record per CDR3 protein. The sample records 700,000 to 950,000 distinct CDR3 sequences, about 42% being singletons. The sample was blood. The receptors originated from a woman between 55 and 75 years old in good health.

J is TRBJ1-5 and V is TRBV28; 10 nucleotides line up with TRBD1. Looked up from germline, CDR1 is MDHEN and CDR2 is SYDVKM. Unmatched junction bases numbered 14, after V lost 4 bases and J lost 11 bases. CDR3 length equals 16 residues. This CDR3 is CASSSADRGIFVAQHF. CDR3 DNA sequence: TGTGCCAGCAGTTCCGCGGACAGGGGGATCTTTGTTGCCCAGCATTTT.

CDR3 in amino acids: CSARIERFTEAFF. CDR3 bases: TGCAGTGCTAGAATAGAACGGTTCACTGAAGCTTTCTTT. The genes are TRBV20-1 and TRBJ1-1; D is unresolved. Germline V lookup: CDR1 DFQATT, CDR2 SNEGSKA (reference sequence). This CDR3 contains 13 residues. The V and J ends lost 2 bases and 4 bases respectively, with 11 bases between them.

This clonotype was observed once. The CDR3 loop is CSARVLTGPTGELFF. The CDR3 DNA sequence: TGCAGTGCTAGAGTGTTAACGGGGCCTACCGGGGAGCTGTTTTTT. The chain joins TRBV20-1 to TRBJ2-2; D may match TRBD1 or TRBD2 (5 bases each). V was clipped by 1 base and J by 5 bases, with 14 bases between them. The germline V gene has CDR1 DFQATT and CDR2 SNEGSKA (reference sequence). The CDR3 consists of 15 residues.

This sequence joins TRBV6-5 and TRBJ2-1, with 8 nucleotides matching TRBD2. The V and J ends lost 0 bases and 0 bases, in that order; junction bases with no gene match: 4. Germline-derived CDR1 and CDR2 are MNHEY and SVGAGI. This CDR3 comprises 17 residues. The CDR3 spells CASSYSFRGGSYNEQFF. The CDR3 DNA reads TGTGCCAGCAGTTACTCGTTTCGGGGGGGCTCCTACAATGAGCAGTTCTTC.

CDR3 DNA sequence: TGTGCCACCAGCAGCTGGGACCGGGATTTCAAGGAGCAGTACTTC. This sequence encodes CATSSWDRDFKEQYF. This rearrangement joins TRBV15 to TRBJ2-1; D may match TRBD1 or TRBD2 (5 bases each). The J call may be incorrect, as the DNA end agrees better with TRBJ2-7. This CDR3 has 15 amino acids. Germline CDR1 and CDR2: LNHNV and YYDKDF (reference sequence).

This clonotype was seen ten or more times. The chain employs TRBV12-3 or TRBV12-4 and TRBJ2-5; maybe TRBD2 (7 bases). The CDR3 is made up of 13 amino acids. Deletions cut 5 bases from V and 5 bases from J, with 12 bases between. The CDR3 region is CASSRGAHETQYF. CDR3 in DNA: TGTGCCAGCAGTCGGGGGGCCCATGAGACCCAGTACTTC.

This clonotype was detected many times. This rearrangement joins TRBV4-2 to TRBJ2-3, with 12 bases identical to TRBD2. Per germline, CDR1 LGHNA and CDR2 YNFKEQ. The CDR3 has 17 residues. Losses at the gene ends were 4 bases for V and 7 bases for J; bases not matched to a gene: 12. Here the CDR3 reads CASSLELTSGSQNTQYF. The CDR3 DNA reads as TGTGCCAGCAGCCTGGAATTGACTAGCGGGAGTCAAAATACGCAGTATTTT.

This clonotype turned up a few times. The chain couples TRBV6-2 or TRBV6-3 to TRBJ2-7; 9 nucleotides align to TRBD2. CDR1 and CDR2 from the germline V gene are MNHEY and SVGEGT. V was pared by 6 bases and J by 5 bases, with 11 bases of the junction left unmatched. The CDR3 runs to 15 residues. The DNA of the CDR3 is TGTGCCAGCAGGGAAGTGGCGCTAGCGGGAAACGAGCAGTACTTC. Amino acid sequence: CASREVALAGNEQYF.

The CDR3: CASSPGTSGLGEQYF. The CDR3, as DNA: TGCGCCAGCAGCCCCGGGACTAGCGGGCTCGGGGAGCAGTACTTC. The chain carries TRBV5-1 and TRBJ2-7; 12 nucleotides agree with TRBD2. The V gene's germline CDR1 is SGHRS and CDR2 YFSETQ. V was clipped by 4 bases and J by 7 bases; unmatched bases: 9. The CDR3 spans 15 residues.

J is TRBJ2-7 and V is TRBV28, with 10 bases lining up with TRBD1. The CDR3 runs 14 residues. Losses at the gene ends were 7 bases for V and 3 bases for J; bases not matched to a gene: 6. Germline-derived CDR1 and CDR2 are MDHEN and SYDVKM. CDR3 in amino acids: CASTERTGGYEQYF. The CDR3 coding sequence is TGTGCCAGCACCGAAAGGACAGGGGGCTACGAGCAGTACTTC.

The chain uses TRBV7-9 and TRBJ2-3; the D gene is possibly TRBD2 (7 bases). Germline V lookup: CDR1 SEHNR, CDR2 FQNEAQ (reference sequence). The CDR3 contains 15 residues. V gave up 7 bases and J gave up 9 bases, with 23 bases separating them. Here the CDR3 DNA reads TGTGCCAGCAACCTTCCGGGGGGCGGCGGCGGCACGCAGTATTTT. Protein product: CASNLPGGGGGTQYF.

The table lists this clonotype with a few counts. This chain uses TRBV3-1 with TRBJ2-7; perhaps TRBD1 as D (6 bases). The germline V and J ends were trimmed by 4 bases and 4 bases, with 11 bases remaining between them. This CDR3 has 13 amino acids. Germline CDR1 reads LGHDT; CDR2 reads YNNKEL (reference sequence). CDR3 sequence (DNA): TGTGCCAGCAGCCCCAACAGGGTTTACGAGCAGTACTTC. Protein product: CASSPNRVYEQYF.

This clonotype was recorded at least ten times. V and J are TRBV29-1 and TRBJ2-7, with 9 positions matching TRBD1. The germline CDR1 and CDR2 sequences are SQVTM and ANQGSEA. This CDR3 has 15 residues. V lost 7 bases and J lost 1; bases outside the gene matches: 11. The CDR3 DNA follows: TGCAGCGCTCAGGCCGGGACAGGGATTTCCTACGAGCAGTACTTC. This codes for CSAQAGTGISYEQYF.

The V gene is TRBV20-1, the J gene TRBJ2-3; 13 positions match TRBD2. The CDR3 extends over 16 amino acids. Germline loops: CDR1 DFQATT, CDR2 SNEGSKA (reference sequence). Unmatched junction bases numbered 10, after V lost 5 bases and J lost 5 bases. Written as DNA, the CDR3 is TGCAGTGCTCTGGGGCGACTAGCGGGGGGACTAGATACGCAGTATTTT. It specifies CSALGRLAGGLDTQYF.

Points on this clonotype: A read error is possible here, since a much larger clone lies one base away. The chain couples TRBV6-1 to TRBJ2-3; 7 nucleotides align to TRBD1. Per the germline V gene, CDR1 is MNHNS and CDR2 is SASEGT. The CDR3 length is 14 residues. The CDR3: CVSSDRVGTDTQYF. Written as DNA, the CDR3 is TGTGTCAGCAGTGACAGGGTAGGCACAGATACGCAGTATTTT.

This clonotype showed up just a few times. The chain has TRBV7-2 and TRBJ2-7; perhaps TRBD1 as D (6 bases). Germline CDR1 SGHTA, CDR2 FQGNSA. There are 14 residues in the CDR3. The V and J ends lost 5 bases and 1 base respectively, with 12 bases between them. CDR3 nucleotide sequence: TGTGCCAGCAGCGACCCCGGGACATCCTACGAGCAGTACTTC. Translation gives CASSDPGTSYEQYF.

For this clonotype: A read error may account for a junction end that differs from germline. The chain is built from TRBV5-6 and TRBJ2-1; the match to TRBD2 covers 13 bases. CDR1 and CDR2 from the germline V gene are SGHDT and YYEEEE. This CDR3 has 17 residues. The CDR3 spells CSSSLTPGTSGTNEQFF. The CDR3, as DNA: TGTTCCAGCAGCTTGACCCCCGGGACTAGCGGGACCAATGAGCAGTTCTTC.

This clonotype has more than one count but fewer than ten. This rearrangement joins TRBV27 to TRBJ2-1; 10 bases map to TRBD2. Germline V lookup: CDR1 MNHEY, CDR2 SMNVEV (reference sequence). This CDR3 contains 15 residues. J gave up 6 bases and V 5 bases, and 7 bases lay outside the gene matches. CDR3 bases: TGTGCCAGCAGTCCGCTAGCGGGAGACGGCAATGAGCAGTTCTTC. Protein sequence: CASSPLAGDGNEQFF.

This chain uses TRBV12-5 with TRBJ2-5; D ambiguous. Germline CDR1 is LGHNT and CDR2 is FRNRAP. Trimming stripped 4 bases from V and 1 base from J, with 7 bases between. The length of the CDR3 is 13 residues. The CDR3 reads CASGCGPQETQYF. CDR3 nucleotides: TGTGCTAGTGGTTGTGGTCCCCAAGAGACCCAGTACTTC.

The chain links TRBV7-2 to TRBJ2-1, with 8 positions matching TRBD2. The CDR3 is made up of 15 amino acids. V lost 2 bases, J lost 3 bases, and 3 bases stayed unmatched. CDR1 is SGHTA, CDR2 FQGNSA, per germline. CDR3 nucleotides: TGTGCCAGCAGCTTAATAAGCGGGAGCTACAATGAGCAGTTCTTC. The encoded protein is CASSLISGSYNEQFF. Full variable domain (remainder filled in from reference TRBV7-2 and TRBJ2-1): GAGVSQSPSNKVTEKGKDVELRCDPISGHTALYWYRQSLGQGLEFLIYFQGNSAPDKSGLPSDRFSAERTGGSVSTLTIQRTQQEDSAVYLCASSLISGSYNEQFFGPGTRLTVL.

A remark on this clonotype: A much larger clone differs by one base, so this may be a read error. The chain is built from TRBV7-2 and TRBJ2-1; D possibly corresponds to TRBD1 (6 bases). The end of the DNA is better explained by TRBJ2-7, so the J call may be wrong. The CDR3 is 16 amino acids. Germline CDR1 and CDR2: SGHTA and FQGNSA. Here the CDR3 reads CASSLVRRDTNNEQYF. The CDR3 DNA reads TGTGCCAGCAGCTTAGTGAGACGGGACACCAACAATGAGCAGTACTTC.

This clonotype was recorded a few times. In DNA form, the CDR3 reads TGCGCCAGCAGCCATGACAGGCGTACCTCCTACGAGCAGTACTTC. This translates into CASSHDRRTSYEQYF. V is TRBV5-1 and J is TRBJ2-7; tentative D call: TRBD1 (6 bases). With 4 bases removed from V and 0 bases from J, the gap between germline ends came to 14 bases. Germline V gene lookup returns CDR1 SGHRS and CDR2 YFSETQ. The CDR3 is 15 residues long.

This clonotype was seen only a few times. The CDR3 sequence is CASSPGLAGGSHEQYF. Here the CDR3 DNA reads TGCGCCAGCAGCCCGGGACTAGCGGGAGGTTCCCACGAGCAGTACTTC. The chain is built from TRBV5-1 and TRBJ2-7; 15 nucleotides match TRBD2. Looked up from germline, CDR1 is SGHRS and CDR2 is YFSETQ. J was trimmed by 5 bases and V by 4 bases; bases with no gene match: 7. The CDR3 is 16 residues long.

There are a few counts of this clonotype. The chain uses TRBV9 and TRBJ2-5; 8 nucleotides match TRBD1. CDR1 SGDLS and CDR2 YYNGEE come from the germline V gene. V gave up 4 bases and J gave up 4 bases; unmatched junction bases: 6. The CDR3 is 14 residues long. In DNA, the CDR3 is TGTGCCAGCAGCCCGCGGACAGGGACAGAGACCCAGTACTTC. It is translated as CASSPRTGTETQYF.

This clonotype came up many times. The genes are TRBV5-1 and TRBJ2-7, with a tentative D call TRBD1 (5 bases). The germline CDR1 and CDR2 sequences are SGHRS and YFSETQ. There are 13 residues in the CDR3. The V and J ends lost 2 bases and 3 bases respectively, with 9 bases between them. The CDR3 protein is CASSFDRDYEQYF. The DNA of the CDR3 is TGCGCCAGCAGCTTCGACAGAGACTACGAGCAGTACTTC.

There are a few counts of this clonotype. This sequence joins TRBV14 and TRBJ2-3; no clear D. From germline, CDR1 is SGHDN and CDR2 FVKESK. There are 17 residues in the CDR3. V was pared by 0 bases and J by 2 bases, with 15 bases between. The CDR3 protein is CASSQERRVSSTDTQYF. The CDR3 region has the DNA TGTGCCAGCAGCCAAGAAAGAAGAGTTTCCTCCACAGATACGCAGTATTTT.

J is TRBJ1-5 and V is TRBV28; D might be TRBD1 (6 bases). CDR1 MDHEN and CDR2 SYDVKM come from the germline V gene. Trimming cost V 6 bases and J 10 bases, with 13 bases left between them. This CDR3 spans 12 amino acids. The CDR3 sequence is CASSATRGPQHF. The CDR3 coding sequence is TGTGCCAGCAGCGCTACCAGGGGCCCCCAGCATTTT. Full variable domain (missing parts from reference TRBV28 and TRBJ1-5): DVKVTQSSRYLVKRTGEKVFLECVQDMDHENMFWYRQDPGLGLRLIYFSYDVKMKEKGDIPEGYSVSREKKERFSLILESASTNQTSMYLCASSATRGPQHFGDGTRLSIL.

The chain uses TRBV6-5 and TRBJ2-7; perhaps TRBD2 as D (6 bases). TRBJ2-5 explains the end of the DNA better; the J call may be wrong. The CDR3 length is 15 residues. Per germline, CDR1 MNHEY and CDR2 SVGAGI. The CDR3 reads CASITRRGAGETQYF. Here the CDR3 DNA reads TGTGCCAGCATTACCCGGAGGGGTGCAGGAGAGACCCAGTACTTC.

The chain employs TRBV20-1 and TRBJ2-5; TRBD2 aligns across 11 bases. Germline CDR1 and CDR2: DFQATT and SNEGSKA (reference sequence). The trim removed 0 bases at V and 4 bases at J, leaving 7 bases unmatched. The CDR3 contains 16 residues. The CDR3 here is CSAREASGGQRETQYF. CDR3 coding DNA: TGCAGTGCTAGAGAGGCTAGCGGGGGGCAGCGAGAGACCCAGTACTTC.

This clonotype has only a few counts. This sequence joins TRBV20-1 and TRBJ1-2; D unresolved. Germline values: CDR1 DFQATT, CDR2 SNEGSKA (reference sequence). The CDR3 consists of 10 residues. The V end lost 6 bases, the J end lost 2 bases, and 4 bases lay between the germline ends. The CDR3: CSARNYGYTF. CDR3 coding DNA: TGCAGTGCAAGGAACTATGGCTACACCTTC.

The sample holds a few counts of this clonotype. This chain joins TRBV24-1 and TRBJ2-3, with TRBD2 identical over 8 bases. The J segment lost 1 base and the V segment lost 5 bases, leaving 4 bases of the junction unmatched. The germline gives CDR1 KGHDR, CDR2 SFDVKD. The CDR3 totals 15 residues. CDR3 protein: CATSAETSGTDTQYF. CDR3 bases: TGTGCCACCAGTGCGGAGACTAGCGGCACAGATACGCAGTATTTT.

The chain links TRBV14 to TRBJ2-5, with D hard to call. Germline CDR1 reads SGHDN; CDR2 reads FVKESK. The CDR3 spans 11 residues. Trimming left V 8 bases short and J 6 bases short, with 10 bases between. The DNA of the CDR3 is TGTGCCAGCTGTCAAATAAAGACCCAGTACTTC. Translation: CASCQIKTQYF.